This TCR beta chain stems from a study of beta chain features in type 1 diabetes. The entirety of the isolated RNA underwent reverse transcription, so expressed TCRB transcripts were sequenced. Profiled with immunoSEQ multiplex PCR; TCRdb holds only in-frame clones, not every one. Here the sample spans 500,000 to 850,000 clones, 11% to 15% being singletons. Findings and caveats of the study: People with Type 1 diabetes carried modestly yet significantly shorter TCRB CDR3s in all four CD4+ subsets.

A note on this clone: What it binds is unknown.

Germline CDR1 SEHNR, CDR2 FQNEAQ (reference sequence). This CDR3 contains 16 residues. Trimming cost V 6 bases and J 2 bases, with 17 bases left between them. The TCR was taken from a man in his late teens or twenties with type 1 diabetes. Sequenced material: naive CD4+ T cells from blood. This chain connects TRBV7-9 to TRBJ1-5; D ambiguous. The CDR3 sequence: CASSLTHEFGNQPQHF. CDR3 bases: TGTGCCAGCAGTCTAACCCATGAGTTTGGCAATCAGCCCCAGCATTTT. The whole variable domain, filled in from reference TRBV7-9 and TRBJ1-5, reads DTGVSQNPRHKITKRGQNVTFRCDPISEHNRLYWYRQTLGQGPEFLTYFQNEAQLEKSRLLSDRFSAERPKGSFSTLEIQRTEQGDSAMYLCASSLTHEFGNQPQHFGDGTRLSIL.